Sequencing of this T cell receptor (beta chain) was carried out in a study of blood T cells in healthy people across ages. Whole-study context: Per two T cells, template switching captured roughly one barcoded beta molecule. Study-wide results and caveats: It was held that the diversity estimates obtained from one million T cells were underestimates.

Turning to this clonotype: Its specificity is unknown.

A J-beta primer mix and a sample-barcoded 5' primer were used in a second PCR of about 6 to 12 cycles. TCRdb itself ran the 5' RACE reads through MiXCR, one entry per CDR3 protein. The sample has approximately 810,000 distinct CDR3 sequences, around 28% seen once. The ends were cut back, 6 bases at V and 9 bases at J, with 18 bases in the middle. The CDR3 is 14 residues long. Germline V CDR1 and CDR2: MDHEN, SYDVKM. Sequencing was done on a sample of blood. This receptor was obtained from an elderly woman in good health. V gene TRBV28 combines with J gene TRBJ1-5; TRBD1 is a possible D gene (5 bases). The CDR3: CASRTGASYLPQHF. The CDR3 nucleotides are TGTGCCAGCAGGACCGGGGCCAGCTATCTGCCCCAGCATTTT.